These 10 T cell receptor beta chains came from one sample sequenced in a study of shared T cell receptors in the human thymus. Assay: immunoSEQ multiplex PCR; the TCRdb copy retains only in-frame clones and omits some. Among 640,000 or so clones, approximately 87% were seen once, and the ten largest hold under 0.01%. This sample also appeared in a second study, on human thymus T cells.

The sample comprised thymocytes. The receptors shown here come from a boy in the first two years of life with a congenital heart defect.

CDR3 nucleotide sequence: TGTGCCAGCAGTGACGGGACAGGGAACACTGAAGCTTTCTTT. Translation: CASSDGTGNTEAFF. The J gene is TRBJ1-1, the V gene TRBV27, with 8 bases lining up with TRBD1. CDR1 is MNHEY and CDR2 is SMNVEV in the germline V gene (reference sequence). Trimming took 5 bases from V and 1 from J; bases not matched to a gene: 3. The CDR3 has 14 residues.

This chain joins TRBV25-1 and TRBJ1-1; 7 nucleotides agree with TRBD1. Germline V gene sequence: CDR1 MGHDK, CDR2 SYGVNS. Trimming took 3 bases from V and 1 from J; bases not matched to a gene: 5. The CDR3 extends over 15 amino acids. The CDR3 region has the DNA TGTGCCAGCAGTGAGGCGGGACAGCAGAACACTGAAGCTTTCTTT. Amino acid sequence: CASSEAGQQNTEAFF.

This chain uses TRBV7-2 with TRBJ1-5; 7 bases agree with TRBD1. The V and J ends lost 2 bases and 5 bases, in that order; junction bases with no gene match: 3. Germline V gene data show CDR1 as SGHTA and CDR2 as FQGNSA. The CDR3 spans 14 residues. The CDR3 loop reads CASSLKTGHQPQHF. CDR3 sequence (DNA): TGTGCCAGCAGCTTAAAGACAGGGCATCAGCCCCAGCATTTT.

This chain connects TRBV5-1 to TRBJ1-6; the D gene is possibly TRBD1 (5 bases). The length of the CDR3 is 15 residues. Germline CDR1 is SGHRS and CDR2 is YFSETQ. The V and J ends lost 0 bases and 7 bases respectively, with 11 bases between them. CDR3 nucleotide sequence: TGCGCCAGCAGCTTGGAGGGGATAGTGAATTCACCCCTCCACTTT. Translated: CASSLEGIVNSPLHF.

This sequence joins TRBV6-5 and TRBJ2-1; 11 nucleotides align to TRBD2. The CDR3 has 15 amino acids. The J segment lost 7 bases and the V segment lost 5 bases, leaving 7 bases of the junction unmatched. In germline, CDR1 is MNHEY, CDR2 SVGAGI. The CDR3 DNA sequence: TGTGCCAGCAGTATAGCGGGGGGGCCGGGGAATGAGCAGTTCTTC. Encoded protein: CASSIAGGPGNEQFF.

This chain uses TRBV28 with TRBJ2-7, with a possible D match to TRBD1 (6 bases). Germline values: CDR1 MDHEN, CDR2 SYDVKM. The V and J ends lost 7 bases and 3 bases respectively, with 19 bases between them. This CDR3 contains 15 residues. The CDR3 sequence is CASNDPAGQRYEQYF. The CDR3 DNA reads as TGTGCCAGCAACGACCCAGCTGGACAGCGCTACGAGCAGTACTTC.

This clone appeared a single time. This sequence joins TRBV4-1 and TRBJ2-3, with 11 bases that match TRBD2. The CDR3 totals 20 residues. Germline V gives CDR1 MGHRA, CDR2 YSYEKL. The V segment lost 4 bases and the J segment 2 bases; nucleotides outside the gene matches: 17. The DNA for the CDR3 is TGCGCCAGCAGCCGATACCGAACTAGCGGGGGACAAGACTCCACAGATACGCAGTATTTT. It is translated as CASSRYRTSGGQDSTDTQYF.

The chain combines TRBV4-2 with TRBJ2-5, with 12 nucleotides matching TRBD2. The CDR3 sequence is 16 residues long. Trimming at V came to 4 bases and at J to 4 bases, leaving 7 bases not matched to a gene. CDR1 LGHNA and CDR2 YNFKEQ come from the germline V gene. DNA for the CDR3: TGTGCCAGCAGCCGCGAGACTAGCGGGAGTTTAGAGACCCAGTACTTC. It encodes CASSRETSGSLETQYF.

DNA of the CDR3: TGTGCCTGGAGTAATCAGGGACAAGCTAACTATGGCTACACCTTC. Protein: CAWSNQGQANYGYTF. The gene calls are TRBV30 and TRBJ1-2; D is possibly TRBD1 (6 bases). CDR1 GTSNPN and CDR2 SVGIG come from the germline V gene (reference sequence). Trimming removed 2 bases from V and 0 bases from J, with 13 bases in between. The CDR3 is 15 amino acids.

This clone was recorded only once. This rearrangement joins TRBV28 to TRBJ1-2, with D perhaps TRBD1 (6 bases). V lost 6 bases to trimming and J lost 4 bases, with 27 bases between them. CDR1 is MDHEN and CDR2 is SYDVKM in the germline V gene. The CDR3 extends over 18 amino acids. The CDR3 sequence: CASSTTDGTPITTYGYTF. CDR3 DNA: TGTGCCAGCAGCACCACTGATGGGACACCAATCACAACCTATGGCTACACCTTC.